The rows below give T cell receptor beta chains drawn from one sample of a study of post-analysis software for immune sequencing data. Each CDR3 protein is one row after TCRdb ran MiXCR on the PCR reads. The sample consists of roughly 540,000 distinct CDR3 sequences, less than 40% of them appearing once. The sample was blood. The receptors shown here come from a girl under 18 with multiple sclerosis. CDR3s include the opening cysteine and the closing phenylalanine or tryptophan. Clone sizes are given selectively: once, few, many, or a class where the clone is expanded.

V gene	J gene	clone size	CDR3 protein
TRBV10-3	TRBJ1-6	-	CAISENPRGNSPLHF
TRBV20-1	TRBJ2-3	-	CSKGLLLTDTQYF
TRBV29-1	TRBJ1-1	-	CSAAGHMNTEAFF
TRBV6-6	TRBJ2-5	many	CASSQGQGGQETQYF
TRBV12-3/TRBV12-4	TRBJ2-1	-	CACSLGLPVAGGLYNEQFF
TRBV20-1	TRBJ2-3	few	CSARFFSGGNRDTQYF
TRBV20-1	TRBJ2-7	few	CSADRADYEQYF
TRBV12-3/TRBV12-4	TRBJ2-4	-	CASSPGQRSAKNIQYF
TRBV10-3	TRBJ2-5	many	CAISDSAGGRETQYF
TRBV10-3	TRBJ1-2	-	CAISETGDYGYTF
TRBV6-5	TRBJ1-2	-	CASSYGDGYTF
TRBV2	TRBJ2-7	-	CASSDPQPYEQYF
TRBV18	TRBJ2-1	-	CACSPGQTNNEQFF
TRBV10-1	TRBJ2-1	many	CASSGSPMDEQFF
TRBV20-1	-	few	CGAEGLGGPVSYEQYF
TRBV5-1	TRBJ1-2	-	CASSSRDRGRRNYGYTF
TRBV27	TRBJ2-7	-	CASSPVAERLSYEQYF